This T cell receptor (beta chain) was profiled in a study of metastatic and nonmetastatic thyroid tumors. V was pared by 2 bases and J by 7 bases, with 8 bases between. Germline V lookup: CDR1 SGHAT, CDR2 FQNNGV. CDR3 length: 12 amino acids. Until they underwent thyroid surgery, no patient had received any treatment. Via MiXCR, TCRdb re-called the PCR reads. Of around 20,000 clones in the sample, roughly 27% were seen once. The specimen sequenced was tumor tissue. The chain combines TRBV11-2 with TRBJ1-1; D remains ambiguous. The TCR was taken from a male donor with papillary thyroid cancer or a benign thyroid nodule (not recorded which). Some clones in this sample may be carry-over from other donors' samples. The CDR3 DNA reads TGTGCCAGCAGCTTACGGGCAGATGAAGCTTTCTTT. Translation gives CASSLRADEAFF.